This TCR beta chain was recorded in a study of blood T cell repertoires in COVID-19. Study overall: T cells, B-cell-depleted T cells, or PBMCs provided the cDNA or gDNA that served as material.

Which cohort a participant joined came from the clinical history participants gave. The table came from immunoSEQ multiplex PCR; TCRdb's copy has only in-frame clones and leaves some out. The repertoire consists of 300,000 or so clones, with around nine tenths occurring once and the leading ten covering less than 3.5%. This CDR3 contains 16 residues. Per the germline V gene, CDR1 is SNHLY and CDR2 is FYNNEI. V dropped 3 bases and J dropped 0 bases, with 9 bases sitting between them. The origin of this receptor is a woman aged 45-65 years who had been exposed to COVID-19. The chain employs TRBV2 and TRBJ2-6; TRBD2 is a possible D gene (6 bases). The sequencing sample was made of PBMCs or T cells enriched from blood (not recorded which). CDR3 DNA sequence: TGTGCCAGCAGTGACCCGGGGGTCTCTGGGGCCAACGTCCTGACTTTC. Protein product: CASSDPGVSGANVLTF.